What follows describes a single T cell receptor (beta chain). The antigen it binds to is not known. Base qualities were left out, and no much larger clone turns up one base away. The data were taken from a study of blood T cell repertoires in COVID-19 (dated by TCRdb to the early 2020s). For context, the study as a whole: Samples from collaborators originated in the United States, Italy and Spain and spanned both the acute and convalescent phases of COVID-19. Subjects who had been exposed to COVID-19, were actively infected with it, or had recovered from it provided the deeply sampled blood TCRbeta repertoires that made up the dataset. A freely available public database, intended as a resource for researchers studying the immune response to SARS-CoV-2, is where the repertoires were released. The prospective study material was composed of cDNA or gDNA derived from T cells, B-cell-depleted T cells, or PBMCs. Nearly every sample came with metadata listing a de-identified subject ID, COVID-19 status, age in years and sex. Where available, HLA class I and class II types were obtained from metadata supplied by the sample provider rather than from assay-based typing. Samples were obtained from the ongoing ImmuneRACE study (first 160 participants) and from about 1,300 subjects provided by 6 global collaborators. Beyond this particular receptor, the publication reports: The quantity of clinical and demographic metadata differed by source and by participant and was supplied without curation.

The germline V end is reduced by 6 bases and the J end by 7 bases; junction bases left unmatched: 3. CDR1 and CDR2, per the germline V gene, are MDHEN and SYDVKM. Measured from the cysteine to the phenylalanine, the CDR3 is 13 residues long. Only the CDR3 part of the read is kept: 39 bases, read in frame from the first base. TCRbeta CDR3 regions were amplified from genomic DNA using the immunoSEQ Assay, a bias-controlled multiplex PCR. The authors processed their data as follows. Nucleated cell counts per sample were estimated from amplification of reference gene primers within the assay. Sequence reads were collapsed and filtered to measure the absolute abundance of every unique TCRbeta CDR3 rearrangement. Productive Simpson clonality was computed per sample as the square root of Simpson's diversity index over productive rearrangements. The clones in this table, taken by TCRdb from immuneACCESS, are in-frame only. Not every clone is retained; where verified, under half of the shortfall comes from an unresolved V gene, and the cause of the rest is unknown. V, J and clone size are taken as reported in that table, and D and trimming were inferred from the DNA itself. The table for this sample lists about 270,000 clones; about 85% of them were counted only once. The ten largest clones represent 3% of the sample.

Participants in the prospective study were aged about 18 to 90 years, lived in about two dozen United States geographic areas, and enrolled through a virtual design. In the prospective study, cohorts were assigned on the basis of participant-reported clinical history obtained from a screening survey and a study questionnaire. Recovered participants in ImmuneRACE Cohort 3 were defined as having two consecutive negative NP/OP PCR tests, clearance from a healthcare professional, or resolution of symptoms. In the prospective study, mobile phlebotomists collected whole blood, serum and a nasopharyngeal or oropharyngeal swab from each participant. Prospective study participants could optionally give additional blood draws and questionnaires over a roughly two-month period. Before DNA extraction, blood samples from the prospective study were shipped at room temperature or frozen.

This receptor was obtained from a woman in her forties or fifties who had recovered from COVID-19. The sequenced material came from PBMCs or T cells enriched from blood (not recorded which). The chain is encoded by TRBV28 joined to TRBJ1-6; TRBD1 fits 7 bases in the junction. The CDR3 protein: CASSGQDNSPLHF. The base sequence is TGTGCCAGCAGCGGACAGGACAATTCACCCCTCCACTTT. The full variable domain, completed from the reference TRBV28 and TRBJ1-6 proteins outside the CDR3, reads DVKVTQSSRYLVKRTGEKVFLECVQDMDHENMFWYRQDPGLGLRLIYFSYDVKMKEKGDIPEGYSVSREKKERFSLILESASTNQTSMYLCASSGQDNSPLHFGNGTRLTVT.